This TCR beta chain emerged from a study of blood T cells in healthy people across ages. This clonotype was observed a handful of times. Alongside a J-beta primer mix, a sample-barcoded 5' primer served in a second PCR lasting 7 to 11 cycles. Each sample provided no less than 3 million CDR3-containing paired-end reads. TCRdb ran MiXCR on the 5' RACE reads and lists one entry per CDR3 protein. Seen here are about 800,000 distinct CDR3 sequences, roughly 25% observed once, and the top ten hold more than 3%. Trimming took 5 bases from V and 1 from J, leaving 12 bases between them. Germline V gene sequence: CDR1 DFQATT, CDR2 SNEGSKA (reference sequence). This CDR3 is 13 amino acids long. These data were likewise used in another study, on T cells of mothers and their children. That work adds: Every mother supplied over 8 million TCR beta CDR3 reads and every child some 3 million. In both related and unrelated pairs, TCR recombination output is shaped similarly by thymic selection.

The chain recombines TRBV20-1 with TRBJ2-7, with D possibly matching TRBD2 (6 bases). Sequencing input: blood. The TCR sequence derives from a boy under 18 in good health. The CDR3 loop is CSASGSGSYEQYF. DNA of the CDR3: TGCAGTGCTTCCGGGAGTGGATCCTACGAGCAGTACTTC.